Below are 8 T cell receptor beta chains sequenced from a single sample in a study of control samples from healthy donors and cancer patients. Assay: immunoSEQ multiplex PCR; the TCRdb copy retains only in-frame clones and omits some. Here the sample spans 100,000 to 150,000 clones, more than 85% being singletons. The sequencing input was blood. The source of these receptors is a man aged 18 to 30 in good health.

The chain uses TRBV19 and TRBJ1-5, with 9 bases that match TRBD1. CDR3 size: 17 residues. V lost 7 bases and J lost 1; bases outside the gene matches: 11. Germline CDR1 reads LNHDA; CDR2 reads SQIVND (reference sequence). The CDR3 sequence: CASIRHRDRESNQPQHF. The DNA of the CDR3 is TGTGCCAGTATTCGACACCGGGACAGGGAGAGCAATCAGCCCCAGCATTTT.

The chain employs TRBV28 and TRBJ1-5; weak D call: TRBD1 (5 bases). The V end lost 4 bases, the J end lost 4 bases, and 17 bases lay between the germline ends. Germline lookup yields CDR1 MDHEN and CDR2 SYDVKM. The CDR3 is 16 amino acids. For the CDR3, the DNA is TGTGCCAGCAGTTCTGGCGGCAGGGAGGTAAATCAGCCCCAGCATTTT. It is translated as CASSSGGREVNQPQHF.

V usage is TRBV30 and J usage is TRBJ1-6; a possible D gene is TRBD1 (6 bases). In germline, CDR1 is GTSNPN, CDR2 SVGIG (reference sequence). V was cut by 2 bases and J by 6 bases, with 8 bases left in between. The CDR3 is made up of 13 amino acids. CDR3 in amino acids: CAWSKDSNSPLHF. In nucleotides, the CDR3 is TGTGCCTGGAGTAAGGACAGTAATTCACCCCTCCACTTT.

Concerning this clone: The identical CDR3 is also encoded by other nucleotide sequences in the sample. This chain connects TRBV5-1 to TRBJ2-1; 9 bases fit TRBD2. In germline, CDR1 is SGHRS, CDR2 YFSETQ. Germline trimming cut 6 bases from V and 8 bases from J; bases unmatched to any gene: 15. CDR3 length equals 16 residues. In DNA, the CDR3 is TGCGCCAGCAACCGAAAAGCGGGGGGCTTCTATGATGAGCAGTTCTTC. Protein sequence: CASNRKAGGFYDEQFF. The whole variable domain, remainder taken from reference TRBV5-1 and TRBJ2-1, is KAGVTQTPRYLIKTRGQQVTLSCSPISGHRSVSWYQQTPGQGLQFLFEYFSETQRNKGNFPGRFSGRQFSNSRSEMNVSTLELGDSALYLCASNRKAGGFYDEQFFGPGTRLTVL.

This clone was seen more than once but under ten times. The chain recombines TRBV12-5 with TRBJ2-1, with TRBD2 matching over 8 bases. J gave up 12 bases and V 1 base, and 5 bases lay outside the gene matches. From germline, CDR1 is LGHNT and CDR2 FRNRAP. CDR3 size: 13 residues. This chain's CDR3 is CASGLDTSGGQFF. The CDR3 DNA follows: TGTGCTAGTGGTTTGGACACCAGCGGGGGGCAGTTCTTC.

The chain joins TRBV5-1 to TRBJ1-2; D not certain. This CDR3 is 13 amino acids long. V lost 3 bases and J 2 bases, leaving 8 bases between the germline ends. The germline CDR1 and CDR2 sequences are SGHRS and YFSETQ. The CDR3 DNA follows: TGCGCCAGCAGCTCGACGGACAACTATGGCTACACCTTC. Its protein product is CASSSTDNYGYTF. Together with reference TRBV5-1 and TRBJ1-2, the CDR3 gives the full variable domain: KAGVTQTPRYLIKTRGQQVTLSCSPISGHRSVSWYQQTPGQGLQFLFEYFSETQRNKGNFPGRFSGRQFSNSRSEMNVSTLELGDSALYLCASSSTDNYGYTFGSGTRLTVV.

CDR3 sequence (DNA): TGCAGCGTTGTAGGGGGCTCCTACAATGAGCAGTTCTTC. This gives the protein CSVVGGSYNEQFF. The chain is built from TRBV29-1 and TRBJ2-1, with D maybe TRBD1 (6 bases). Germline loops: CDR1 SQVTM, CDR2 ANQGSEA. Trimming left V 4 bases short and J 0 bases short, with 7 bases between. CDR3 length equals 13 residues.

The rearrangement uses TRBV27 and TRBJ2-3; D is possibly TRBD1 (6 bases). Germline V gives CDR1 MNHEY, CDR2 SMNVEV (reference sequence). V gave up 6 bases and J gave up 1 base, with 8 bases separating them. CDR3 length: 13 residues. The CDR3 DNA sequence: TGTGCCAGCAGCCGGACAGGCACAGATACGCAGTATTTT. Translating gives CASSRTGTDTQYF.